The clone carrying this T cell receptor beta chain is labeled medium-sized. Its cognate antigen is unknown. This sample was included in a study of metastatic and nonmetastatic thyroid tumors. At the level of the study: Malignant thyroid and benign thyroid patients provided blood and tumor or nodule tissue whose repertoires were compared.

Germline-derived CDR1 and CDR2 are WNHNN and SYGVQD (reference sequence). With V trimmed by 4 bases and J by 7 bases, 5 bases remained unmatched. CDR3 size: 13 residues. In the original workflow: Construction of a distant-metastasis classifier for papillary thyroid cancer relied on CDR3 differences across clinicopathological groups. MiXCR re-clonotyped the PCR reads for TCRdb. Clone size and V and J calls follow TCRdb, not the original study. The sample includes around 20,000 clones, 22% of them seen just once. Study-wide findings and caveats: The study reportedly found significantly higher TCR beta diversity in malignant thyroid tumors than benign nodules, in blood and tumor.

No patient had received any treatment before thyroid surgery. Sequenced input: adjacent normal tissue. The chain carries TRBV10-1 and TRBJ2-7; 9 nucleotides align to TRBD2. The receptor comes from a female donor with papillary thyroid cancer or a benign thyroid nodule (not recorded which). Some clones in this sample may be carry-over from other donors' samples. The CDR3 nucleotides read TGCGCCAGCAGTGGCCAAGCGGGGGGTGAGCAGTACTTC. Encoded protein: CASSGQAGGEQYF.